The rows below give T cell receptor beta chains drawn from one sample of a study of CD4 T cells in relation to SARS-CoV-2 and coronaviruses. Produced via immunoSEQ multiplex PCR; TCRdb's table is partial and in-frame only. The sample carries about 43,000 clones, over 70% recorded once. Their antigens are not known. The specimen sequenced was naive CD4+ T cells from PBMCs, cultured in vitro. The receptors were sampled from an adult with COVID-19. The CDR3 runs from the conserved cysteine through the conserved F or W. Fields, in order: clone size, D gene, V gene, J gene, CDR3 DNA, CDR3 protein. The D gene is left open where the match is weak. Where a row states a size, it is once, few, many or the class of an expanded clone; other rows omit it.

clone size: .
D gene: TRBD2
V gene: TRBV28
J gene: TRBJ2-1
CDR3 DNA: TGTGCCAGCAGCAACACCGGGACTAGCGTGAGTGAGCAGTTCTTC
CDR3 protein: CASSNTGTSVSEQFF

clone size: .
D gene: .
V gene: TRBV7-3
J gene: TRBJ1-6
CDR3 DNA: TGTGCCAGCACCCCTAGTATTCTGTCACCCCTCCACTTT
CDR3 protein: CASTPSILSPLHF

clone size: .
D gene: .
V gene: TRBV15
J gene: TRBJ2-3
CDR3 DNA: TGTGCCACCAGCAGACGGCAGACTGGGTCCACAGATACGCAGTATTTT
CDR3 protein: CATSRRQTGSTDTQYF

clone size: few
D gene: .
V gene: TRBV7-9
J gene: TRBJ2-7
CDR3 DNA: TGTGCCAGCAGCCAACATGTCGCGCCAGGGGCTGACGAGCAGTACTTC
CDR3 protein: CASSQHVAPGADEQYF

clone size: .
D gene: .
V gene: TRBV5-4
J gene: TRBJ1-6
CDR3 DNA: TGTGCCAGCAGCTTGGCCGGGGTGTATAATTCACCCCTCCACTTT
CDR3 protein: CASSLAGVYNSPLHF

clone size: .
D gene: .
V gene: TRBV6-5
J gene: TRBJ2-5
CDR3 DNA: TGTGCCAGCAGTTACTCGACTCTATCGAAAGAGACCCAGTACTTC
CDR3 protein: CASSYSTLSKETQYF

clone size: .
D gene: .
V gene: TRBV5-3
J gene: TRBJ1-5
CDR3 DNA: TGTGCCAGAAGCCGGATGGGCAGGGGAAGGAGAAGCAATCAGCCCCAGCATTTT
CDR3 protein: CARSRMGRGRRSNQPQHF

clone size: .
D gene: TRBD2
V gene: TRBV29-1
J gene: TRBJ2-1
CDR3 DNA: TGCAGCGTGGGAAGCGGGAATCCCAATGAGCAGTTCTTC
CDR3 protein: CSVGSGNPNEQFF

clone size: .
D gene: .
V gene: TRBV29-1
J gene: TRBJ2-5
CDR3 DNA: TGCAGCGTTGAAAGGGAGACCCAGTACTTC
CDR3 protein: CSVERETQYF

clone size: .
D gene: TRBD2
V gene: TRBV5-6
J gene: TRBJ2-7
CDR3 DNA: TGTGCCAGCAGCCTTGGACTAGCGGTTTACGAGCAGTACTTC
CDR3 protein: CASSLGLAVYEQYF

clone size: .
D gene: .
V gene: TRBV18
J gene: TRBJ2-7
CDR3 DNA: TGTGCCAGCCGTCACACGGGCAGGGGCCCAACTTACGAGCAGTACTTC
CDR3 protein: CASRHTGRGPTYEQYF

clone size: .
D gene: .
V gene: TRBV18
J gene: TRBJ2-1
CDR3 DNA: TGTGCCAGCTCCCTACCCTCCTACAATGAGCAGTTCTTC
CDR3 protein: CASSLPSYNEQFF

clone size: once
D gene: TRBD1
V gene: TRBV29-1
J gene: TRBJ1-1
CDR3 DNA: TGCAGCGTTGAAGAAGGGACAGGGGGATTTCTTTACACTGAAGCTTTCTTT
CDR3 protein: CSVEEGTGGFLYTEAFF

clone size: .
D gene: .
V gene: TRBV6-1
J gene: TRBJ2-5
CDR3 DNA: TGTGCCAGCAGTGAAATGGTTACAGTACAGACCCAGTACTTC
CDR3 protein: CASSEMVTVQTQYF

clone size: .
D gene: TRBD1
V gene: TRBV27
J gene: TRBJ1-5
CDR3 DNA: TGTGCCAGCAGCCCCACAGGGGACCCGAGGCAGCCCCAGCATTTT
CDR3 protein: CASSPTGDPRQPQHF

clone size: .
D gene: TRBD1
V gene: TRBV5-1
J gene: TRBJ2-1
CDR3 DNA: TGCGCCAGCAGCACTCCGGGACAGGGCGCCCATGAGCAGTTCTTC
CDR3 protein: CASSTPGQGAHEQFF

clone size: .
D gene: .
V gene: TRBV5-1
J gene: TRBJ2-3
CDR3 DNA: TGCGCCAGCAGTGCAAGCACAGATACGCAGTATTTT
CDR3 protein: CASSASTDTQYF

clone size: once
D gene: .
V gene: TRBV7-2
J gene: TRBJ2-7
CDR3 DNA: TGTGCCAGCAGCATTAGCTCCTACGAGCAGTACTTC
CDR3 protein: CASSISSYEQYF

clone size: .
D gene: .
V gene: TRBV3-1/TRBV3-2
J gene: TRBJ2-5
CDR3 DNA: TGTGCCAGCAGGGAGGGTCTCAGCGAGACCCAGTACTTC
CDR3 protein: CASREGLSETQYF

clone size: .
D gene: .
V gene: TRBV11-2
J gene: TRBJ1-1
CDR3 DNA: TGTGCCAGCAGCTTAAGGGGGTCCACTGAAGCTTTCTTT
CDR3 protein: CASSLRGSTEAFF

clone size: few
D gene: .
V gene: TRBV2
J gene: TRBJ1-6
CDR3 DNA: TGTGCCAGCAAGGGAATGGGGGGCGTGAATTCACCCCTCCACTTT
CDR3 protein: CASKGMGGVNSPLHF

clone size: .
D gene: TRBD1
V gene: TRBV19
J gene: TRBJ1-5
CDR3 DNA: TGTGCCAGTAGTATACGAAGGACAGGGAACGATCAGCCCCAGCATTTT
CDR3 protein: CASSIRRTGNDQPQHF

clone size: few
D gene: .
V gene: TRBV15
J gene: TRBJ1-5
CDR3 DNA: TGTGCCACCGGCCGAATGGGGGCCCACCAAAATCAGCCCCAGCATTTT
CDR3 protein: CATGRMGAHQNQPQHF

clone size: once
D gene: TRBD1
V gene: TRBV2
J gene: TRBJ1-4
CDR3 DNA: TGTGCCAGCCGAGGGACAGGGACTAATGAAAAACTGTTTTTT
CDR3 protein: CASRGTGTNEKLFF

clone size: once
D gene: TRBD2
V gene: TRBV13
J gene: TRBJ2-2
CDR3 DNA: TGTGCCAGCAGTTCTAGCGGGAGGAACACCGGGGAGCTGTTTTTT
CDR3 protein: CASSSSGRNTGELFF

clone size: .
D gene: TRBD1
V gene: TRBV2
J gene: TRBJ2-1
CDR3 DNA: TGTGCCAGCAACCTGGACAGGGCGCCTAACAATGAGCAGTTCTTC
CDR3 protein: CASNLDRAPNNEQFF

clone size: .
D gene: .
V gene: TRBV11-2
J gene: TRBJ2-1
CDR3 DNA: TGTGCCAGCAGCTTAGCACGGGGCTCCTACAATGAGCAGTTCTTC
CDR3 protein: CASSLARGSYNEQFF

clone size: once
D gene: .
V gene: TRBV28
J gene: TRBJ2-1
CDR3 DNA: TGTGCCAGCAGGCTGACTAGTGGTTCTGAGCAGTTCTTC
CDR3 protein: CASRLTSGSEQFF

clone size: .
D gene: TRBD1
V gene: TRBV7-9
J gene: TRBJ2-1
CDR3 DNA: TGTGCCAGCAGCTTAGTCACAGGGGACAATGAGCAGTTCTTC
CDR3 protein: CASSLVTGDNEQFF

clone size: few
D gene: .
V gene: TRBV12-2
J gene: TRBJ1-5
CDR3 DNA: TGTGCAAGTCGCTTAGCGCGTTTATCGTGGTCCCTTCGTAGCAATCAGCCCCAGCATTTT
CDR3 protein: CASRLARLSWSLRSNQPQHF

clone size: few
D gene: .
V gene: TRBV7-9
J gene: TRBJ1-6
CDR3 DNA: TGTGCCAGCAGCTTTGACTGGGATTCACCCCTCCACTTT
CDR3 protein: CASSFDWDSPLHF

clone size: .
D gene: TRBD2
V gene: TRBV15
J gene: TRBJ2-1
CDR3 DNA: TGTGCCACCAGCAGAGACCTCGGGGGGAGAGGAATTGAGCAGTTCTTC
CDR3 protein: CATSRDLGGRGIEQFF

clone size: few
D gene: .
V gene: TRBV30
J gene: TRBJ1-2
CDR3 DNA: TGTGCCTGTATCCCGCGGCTAGCTAACTATGGCTACACCTTC
CDR3 protein: CACIPRLANYGYTF

clone size: .
D gene: TRBD1
V gene: TRBV28
J gene: TRBJ1-4
CDR3 DNA: TGTGCCAGCAGTTTACGGAACTTCAGGGGGGCCAGAGAAAAACTGTTTTTT
CDR3 protein: CASSLRNFRGAREKLFF

clone size: .
D gene: TRBD1
V gene: TRBV7-8
J gene: TRBJ1-4
CDR3 DNA: TGTGCCAGCAGCGGAAGACAGGGGCCGTCCGAAAAACTGTTTTTT
CDR3 protein: CASSGRQGPSEKLFF

clone size: once
D gene: .
V gene: TRBV28
J gene: TRBJ2-5
CDR3 DNA: TGTGCCAGCAGTCGAGGGGGGGTAAACCAAGAGACCCAGTACTTC
CDR3 protein: CASSRGGVNQETQYF

clone size: few
D gene: .
V gene: TRBV9
J gene: TRBJ2-2
CDR3 DNA: TGTGCCAGCAGCGTAGCAAGGGGGGGAACTGGGGAGCTGTTTTTT
CDR3 protein: CASSVARGGTGELFF

clone size: .
D gene: .
V gene: TRBV4-1
J gene: TRBJ1-1
CDR3 DNA: TGCGCCAGCAGCCAAGATCCGCGAGGAACTGAAGCTTTCTTT
CDR3 protein: CASSQDPRGTEAFF

clone size: .
D gene: .
V gene: TRBV6-1
J gene: TRBJ2-1
CDR3 DNA: TGTGCCAGCAGTGAAGCCCGGTCCTACAATGAGCAGTTCTTC
CDR3 protein: CASSEARSYNEQFF

clone size: few
D gene: .
V gene: TRBV5-4
J gene: TRBJ2-5
CDR3 DNA: TGTGCCAGCAGCTTCCAGGAGACCCAGTACTTC
CDR3 protein: CASSFQETQYF

clone size: once
D gene: .
V gene: TRBV9
J gene: TRBJ2-6
CDR3 DNA: TGTGCCAGCAGCGTAGATGGAGGGGCCAACGTCCTGACTTTC
CDR3 protein: CASSVDGGANVLTF

clone size: .
D gene: .
V gene: TRBV21-1
J gene: TRBJ2-7
CDR3 DNA: TGTGCCAGCAGCAAAGGGACTATTCACTCCCTCTCCTACGAGCAGTACTTC
CDR3 protein: CASSKGTIHSLSYEQYF

clone size: .
D gene: TRBD1
V gene: TRBV6-6
J gene: TRBJ2-2
CDR3 DNA: TGTGCCAGCAGGTCGACAGGGGGGAGCACCGGGGAGCTGTTTTTT
CDR3 protein: CASRSTGGSTGELFF

clone size: .
D gene: TRBD1
V gene: TRBV3-1/TRBV3-2
J gene: TRBJ2-1
CDR3 DNA: TGTGCCAGCAGCGCTGCGTTCGGGACAGCTACCTACAATGAGCAGTTCTTC
CDR3 protein: CASSAAFGTATYNEQFF

clone size: .
D gene: TRBD1
V gene: TRBV19
J gene: TRBJ2-3
CDR3 DNA: TGTGCCAGTAGTATGGGACAGGGCGCAGATACGCAGTATTTT
CDR3 protein: CASSMGQGADTQYF

clone size: .
D gene: .
V gene: TRBV7-9
J gene: TRBJ1-6
CDR3 DNA: TGTGCCAGCAGCACGACCCTAGTACCCCTCCACTTT
CDR3 protein: CASSTTLVPLHF

clone size: .
D gene: TRBD1
V gene: TRBV7-6
J gene: TRBJ2-7
CDR3 DNA: TGTGCCAGCAGGCGTGGACAGGAGAGCTCCTACGAGCAGTACTTC
CDR3 protein: CASRRGQESSYEQYF

clone size: .
D gene: .
V gene: TRBV6-1
J gene: TRBJ2-7
CDR3 DNA: TGTGCCAGCAGTGAAGCCCGACAGGTGGTTCCCTACGAGCAGTACTTC
CDR3 protein: CASSEARQVVPYEQYF